Shown below are 25 T cell receptor beta chains from a single sample sequenced in a study of T cell changes during pregnancy in multiple sclerosis. Measured with immunoSEQ multiplex PCR; TCRdb has only the in-frame clones, and not every one. The sample lists about 73,000 clones; roughly nine tenths were seen once. The sample consisted of peripheral blood, taken after pregnancy. The receptors stem from a female donor in good health, enrolled as a control in a pregnancy study.

This clone was detected only once. The genes are TRBV30 and TRBJ2-7; a possible D gene is TRBD2 (5 bases). V shed 3 bases and J shed 2 bases, with 14 bases lying between them. This CDR3 region has 14 residues. From germline, CDR1 is GTSNPN and CDR2 SVGIG (reference sequence). In DNA, the CDR3 is TGTGCCTGGAGCCGTAGTAGCGTTGCCTACGAGCAGTACTTC. Translated, it gives CAWSRSSVAYEQYF.

This chain connects TRBV6-1 to TRBJ2-7; the D gene is possibly TRBD1 (8 bases). V was shortened by 7 bases and J by 1 base, with 17 bases between the two germline ends. The germline V gene has CDR1 MNHNS and CDR2 SASEGT. The CDR3 runs 15 residues. The DNA of the CDR3 is TGTGCCAGCACACTAAACAGGGGGGGTTCCTACGAGCAGTACTTC. Translated: CASTLNRGGSYEQYF.

The chain recombines TRBV7-8 with TRBJ1-2; no clear D. The CDR3 is 14 residues long. Trimming cost V 5 bases and J 9 bases, with 19 bases left between them. Germline V gene lookup returns CDR1 SGHVS and CDR2 FQNEAQ. This CDR3 reads CASSPDRVTLRYTF. The CDR3 nucleotides read TGTGCCAGCAGCCCCGATCGGGTGACGCTTCGCTACACCTTC.

The genes are TRBV19 and TRBJ1-4; possibly TRBD1 for D (6 bases). V lost 10 bases and J 8 bases, leaving 17 bases between the germline ends. The CDR3 runs to 13 residues. Per the germline V gene, CDR1 is LNHDA and CDR2 is SQIVND (reference sequence). The CDR3 loop reads CATQQGLREKLFF. The CDR3 bases are TGTGCCACTCAACAGGGTCTCCGCGAAAAACTGTTTTTT.

The chain couples TRBV10-1 to TRBJ1-6; a possible D gene is TRBD1 (5 bases). Per germline, CDR1 WNHNN and CDR2 SYGVQD (reference sequence). The CDR3 runs 13 residues. The V and J ends lost 2 bases and 17 bases respectively, with 16 bases between them. The CDR3 DNA reads TGCGCCAGCAGTGAGACTGGCGGGACCCCGGTCCACTTT. As protein: CASSETGGTPVHF.

The chain uses TRBV7-9 and TRBJ2-5; no clear D gene. Germline CDR1 reads SEHNR; CDR2 reads FQNEAQ (reference sequence). Trimming pared 5 bases from V and 5 bases from J, leaving 9 bases between. The CDR3 totals 12 residues. CDR3 in amino acids: CASSPPSETQYF. The CDR3 bases are TGTGCCAGCAGCCCCCCCTCGGAGACCCAGTACTTC.

The rearrangement uses TRBV27 and TRBJ2-1; 14 nucleotides align to TRBD2. Germline CDR1 MNHEY, CDR2 SMNVEV (reference sequence). This CDR3 region has 20 residues. With 5 bases clipped from V and 2 bases from J, the junction kept 14 bases outside the gene matches. The CDR3 loop reads CASSPLPGLAGARAYNEQFF. The DNA of the CDR3 is TGTGCCAGCAGTCCTCTCCCGGGACTAGCGGGAGCCAGGGCCTACAATGAGCAGTTCTTC.

This clone was found a few times. The CDR3 region is CASSPRDRTYEQYF. In DNA form, the CDR3 reads TGTGCCAGCAGCCCACGGGACAGGACCTACGAGCAGTACTTC. The chain recombines TRBV5-8 with TRBJ2-7; TRBD1 matches at 8 bases. The CDR3 has 14 amino acids. CDR1 is SGHTS, CDR2 YDEGEE, per germline. The V gene end was trimmed by 4 bases and the J gene end by 2 bases; junction bases not matched to a gene: 5.

The rearrangement uses TRBV5-6 and TRBJ2-5; 10 nucleotides match TRBD1. The length of the CDR3 is 15 residues. CDR1 is SGHDT and CDR2 is YYEEEE in the germline V gene. Germline trimming cut 4 bases from V and 5 bases from J; bases unmatched to any gene: 8. The CDR3 DNA follows: TGTGCCAGCAGCGCCGGGACAGGGGTATTTGAGACCCAGTACTTC. This sequence encodes CASSAGTGVFETQYF.

This chain uses TRBV7-6 with TRBJ2-7; 7 bases align to TRBD1. J was trimmed by 2 bases and V by 1 base; bases with no gene match: 8. Germline CDR1 and CDR2: SGHVS and FNYEAQ. There are 16 residues in the CDR3. The CDR3 bases are TGTGCCAGCAGCTTAGGAGCCGGGCAGGGGGCCTACGAGCAGTACTTC. Translated, it gives CASSLGAGQGAYEQYF.

The gene calls are TRBV5-1 and TRBJ2-2; 12 bases agree with TRBD2. The CDR3 sequence is 15 residues long. CDR1 is SGHRS and CDR2 is YFSETQ in the germline V gene. Trimming removed 7 bases from V and 2 bases from J; junction bases left unmatched: 3. The CDR3 sequence is CASRLAGENTGELFF. Written as DNA, the CDR3 is TGCGCCAGCCGACTAGCGGGGGAAAACACCGGGGAGCTGTTTTTT.

The V and J genes are TRBV7-9 and TRBJ2-2, with a weak D call TRBD1 (6 bases). Germline V gene sequence: CDR1 SEHNR, CDR2 FQNEAQ (reference sequence). Between the trimmed V and J ends, which lost 4 bases and 6 bases, there was a span of 9 bases. This CDR3 comprises 13 residues. CDR3 coding DNA: TGTGCCAGCAGCTCCAGGGGACCCGGGGAGCTGTTTTTT. Protein product: CASSSRGPGELFF.

The V call is TRBV30, the J call TRBJ1-2; maybe TRBD1 (6 bases). CDR3 size: 16 residues. Trimming took 3 bases from V and 5 from J, leaving 22 bases between them. Germline CDR1 is GTSNPN and CDR2 is SVGIG (reference sequence). The CDR3 loop is CAWSHRGAATTYGYTF. Written as DNA, the CDR3 is TGTGCCTGGAGCCACCGGGGGGCAGCTACGACTTATGGCTACACCTTC.

V usage is TRBV29-1 and J usage is TRBJ1-3; D is undetermined. Deletions cut 5 bases from V and 0 bases from J, with 8 bases between. The germline gives CDR1 SQVTM, CDR2 ANQGSEA. CDR3 length equals 13 residues. DNA for the CDR3: TGCAGCGTTATAGGAGTCTCTGGAAACACCATATATTTT. It encodes CSVIGVSGNTIYF.

J is TRBJ2-7 and V is TRBV19; 7 nucleotides align to TRBD2. The CDR3 runs 15 residues. V gave up 4 bases and J gave up 2 bases; unmatched junction bases: 8. CDR1 is LNHDA and CDR2 is SQIVND in the germline V gene (reference sequence). CDR3 in DNA: TGTGCCAGTAGTACCCCACTAGCGAGCACCTACGAGCAGTACTTC. It is translated as CASSTPLASTYEQYF.

The chain employs TRBV5-6 and TRBJ2-7; 10 bases line up with TRBD2. The CDR3 totals 14 residues. CDR1 is SGHDT and CDR2 is YYEEEE in the germline V gene. The V and J ends lost 0 bases and 4 bases, in that order; junction bases with no gene match: 1. CDR3 in amino acids: CASSLGTSGYEQYF. The DNA for the CDR3 is TGTGCCAGCAGCTTGGGGACTAGCGGATACGAGCAGTACTTC. Full variable domain (missing parts from reference TRBV5-6 and TRBJ2-7): DAGVTQSPTHLIKTRGQQVTLRCSPKSGHDTVSWYQQALGQGPQFIFQYYEEEERQRGNFPDRFSGHQFPNYSSELNVNALLLGDSALYLCASSLGTSGYEQYFGPGTRLTVT.

This rearrangement joins TRBV5-4 to TRBJ2-3; the D is unclear. This CDR3 has 16 residues. The germline V gene has CDR1 SGHNT and CDR2 YYREEE (reference sequence). V lost 1 base to trimming and J lost 2 bases, with 14 bases between them. The CDR3 here is CASSLSLRLDTDTQYF. In DNA form, the CDR3 reads TGTGCCAGCAGCTTGTCTCTTAGGCTAGACACAGATACGCAGTATTTT.

Regarding this clone: The junction departs from germline at one end; a sequencing error may be responsible. The chain has TRBV6-5 and TRBJ2-1; TRBD2 matches at 9 bases. CDR3 size: 12 residues. Germline lookup yields CDR1 MNHEY and CDR2 SVGAGI. Here the CDR3 reads CASSYPGLAPVF. In DNA form, the CDR3 reads TGTGCCAGCAGTTACCCGGGACTAGCCCCGGTCTTC.

This chain connects TRBV10-3 to TRBJ1-2; 9 positions agree with TRBD1. The ends lost 10 bases at V and 4 bases at J; junction bases unmatched: 7. This CDR3 region has 13 residues. CDR1 and CDR2 from the germline V gene are ENHRY and SYGVKD. DNA for the CDR3: TGTGCCACCAACGGACAGGGGAGCTATGGCTACACCTTC. Its protein is CATNGQGSYGYTF.

V and J are TRBV29-1 and TRBJ1-2; D is undetermined. CDR3 size: 16 residues. Germline V CDR1 and CDR2: SQVTM, ANQGSEA. Trimming took 4 bases from V and 1 from J, leaving 19 bases between them. The DNA of the CDR3 is TGCAGCGTTGCCACCAGGAGGCAGCGAGGTAACTATGGCTACACCTTC. Its protein product is CSVATRRQRGNYGYTF.

The chain has TRBV21-1 and TRBJ2-5; TRBD2, as called in the table, went unchecked against the DNA. TRBV21-1 is termed a pseudogene. The CDR3 covers 16 residues. CDR3 sequence (DNA): TGTGCCAGCAGCAAGACGGGACTAGCGGGGGGTTGGGCCCAGTACTTC. Encoded protein: CASSKTGLAGGWAQYF.

The gene calls are TRBV10-1 and TRBJ1-1; 8 bases agree with TRBD1. Germline V gives CDR1 WNHNN, CDR2 SYGVQD (reference sequence). After removal of 6 bases from V and 4 bases from J, the junction contained 7 bases not matched to a gene. CDR3 length equals 14 residues. CDR3 DNA: TGCGCCAGCAGCCACTTCGGACAGGGCACTGAAGCTTTCTTT. This codes for CASSHFGQGTEAFF.

The chain joins TRBV5-4 to TRBJ2-7; 8 bases line up with TRBD1. Per germline, CDR1 SGHNT and CDR2 YYREEE (reference sequence). The CDR3 covers 14 residues. The V and J ends lost 3 bases and 5 bases, in that order; junction bases with no gene match: 7. The CDR3 loop reads CASSSGQGRNEQYF. In DNA, the CDR3 is TGTGCCAGCAGCTCAGGACAGGGAAGGAACGAGCAGTACTTC.

This clone was seen once. The chain couples TRBV9 to TRBJ2-1; 11 bases fit TRBD2. J was trimmed by 2 bases and V by 4 bases; bases with no gene match: 2. The CDR3 sequence is 15 residues long. In germline, CDR1 is SGDLS, CDR2 YYNGEE. The CDR3 nucleotides read TGTGCCAGCAGCTTTAGCGGGGGGGCCTACAATGAGCAGTTCTTC. As protein: CASSFSGGAYNEQFF.

V and J are TRBV2 and TRBJ2-1; no clear D gene. The CDR3 has 14 residues. V was shortened by 3 bases and J by 1 base, with 7 bases between the two germline ends. In germline, CDR1 is SNHLY, CDR2 FYNNEI. The CDR3 loop reads CASSDGRSYNEQFF. Here the CDR3 DNA reads TGTGCCAGCAGTGACGGCAGGTCCTACAATGAGCAGTTCTTC.